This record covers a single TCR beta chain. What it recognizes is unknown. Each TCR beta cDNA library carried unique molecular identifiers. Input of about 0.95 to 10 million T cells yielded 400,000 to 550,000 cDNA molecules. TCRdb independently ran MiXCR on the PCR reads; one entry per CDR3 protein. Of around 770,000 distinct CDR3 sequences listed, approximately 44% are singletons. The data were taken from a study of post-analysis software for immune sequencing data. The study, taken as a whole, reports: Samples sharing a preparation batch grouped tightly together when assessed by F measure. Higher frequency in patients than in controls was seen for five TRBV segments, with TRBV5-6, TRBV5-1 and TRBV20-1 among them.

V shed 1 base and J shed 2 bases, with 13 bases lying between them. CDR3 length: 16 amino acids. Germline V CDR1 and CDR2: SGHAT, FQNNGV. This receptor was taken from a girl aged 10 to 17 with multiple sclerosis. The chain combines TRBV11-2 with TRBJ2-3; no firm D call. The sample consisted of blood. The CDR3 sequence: CASSLGPRGLTDTQYF. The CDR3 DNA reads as TGTGCCAGCAGCTTAGGGCCCCGTGGGCTCACAGATACGCAGTATTTT.